This TCR beta chain was sequenced during a study of regulatory T cells in long-lasting Graves disease. iRepertoire HTBI primers and Arm-PCR of CDR3 regions built TCR beta libraries. TCRdb passed the multiplex PCR reads through MiXCR, listing each CDR3 protein once. There are a few hundred thousand distinct CDR3 sequences in the sample; 20% to 25% occur only once, and roughly 28% lies in the top ten. With 4 bases removed from V and 6 bases from J, the gap between germline ends came to 21 bases. The CDR3 extends over 16 amino acids. Germline V lookup: CDR1 KGHDR, CDR2 SFDVKD. Stated time point: persistent/refractory GD, antithyroid drugs over 5 years with positive TRAb. From RNA extracted from PBMCs, the TCR library was made.

The receptor comes from a female donor with Graves disease. The sample here was peripheral blood mononuclear cells (PBMCs), taken when the disease was refractory, from a patient treated with antithyroid drugs. The V call is TRBV24-1, the J call TRBJ2-7, with D possibly being TRBD1 (6 bases). The CDR3 DNA reads TGTGCCACCAGTGACCGGACAGTAACTTCCTTGGGCGAGCAGTACTTC. This gives the protein CATSDRTVTSLGEQYF.